This TCR beta chain was obtained from a study of blood T cell repertoires in COVID-19. Study at large: COVID-19 samples collected from the United States, Italy and Spain covered acute and convalescent phases.

This CDR3 region has 13 residues. Trimming stripped 5 bases from V and 8 bases from J, with 15 bases between. Germline lookup yields CDR1 MDHEN and CDR2 SYDVKM. Data came from immunoSEQ multiplex PCR; TCRdb stores just in-frame clones and leaves some out. The sample holds 55,000 to 85,000 clones, about nine tenths seen once. The clonotype was recovered from a woman aged 18-30 years with acute or convalescent COVID-19. The sequenced material came from peripheral blood. This chain joins TRBV28 and TRBJ1-2; perhaps TRBD1 as D (5 bases). Here the CDR3 reads CASSPLGVRGYTF. CDR3 bases: TGTGCCAGCAGTCCGTTAGGGGTACGAGGCTACACCTTC.